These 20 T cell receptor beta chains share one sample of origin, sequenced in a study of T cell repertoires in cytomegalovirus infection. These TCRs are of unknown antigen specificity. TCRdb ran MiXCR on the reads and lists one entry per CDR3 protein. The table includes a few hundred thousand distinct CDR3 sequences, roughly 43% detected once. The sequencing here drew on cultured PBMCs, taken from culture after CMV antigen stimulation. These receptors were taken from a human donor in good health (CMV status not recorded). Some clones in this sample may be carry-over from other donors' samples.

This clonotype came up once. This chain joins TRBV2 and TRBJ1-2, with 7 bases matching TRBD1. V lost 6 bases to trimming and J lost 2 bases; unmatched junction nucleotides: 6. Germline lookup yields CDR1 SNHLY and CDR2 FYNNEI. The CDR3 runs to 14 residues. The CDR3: CASSRQTGNYGYTF. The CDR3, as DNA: TGTGCCAGCAGCCGCCAGACAGGGAACTATGGCTACACCTTC.

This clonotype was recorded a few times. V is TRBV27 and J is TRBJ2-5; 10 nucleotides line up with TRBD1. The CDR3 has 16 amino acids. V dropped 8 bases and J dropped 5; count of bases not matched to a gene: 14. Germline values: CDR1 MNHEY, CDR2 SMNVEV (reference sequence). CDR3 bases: TGTGCCAGCCACCCCCGGGACAGGGGAGTTAGGGAGACCCAGTACTTC. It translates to CASHPRDRGVRETQYF.

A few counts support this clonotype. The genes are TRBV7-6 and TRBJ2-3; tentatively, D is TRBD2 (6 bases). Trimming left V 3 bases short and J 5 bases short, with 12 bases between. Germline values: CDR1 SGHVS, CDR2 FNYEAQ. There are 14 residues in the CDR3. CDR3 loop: CASSLSHGGDTQYF. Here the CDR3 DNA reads TGTGCCAGCAGCTTGTCCCACGGGGGAGATACGCAGTATTTT.

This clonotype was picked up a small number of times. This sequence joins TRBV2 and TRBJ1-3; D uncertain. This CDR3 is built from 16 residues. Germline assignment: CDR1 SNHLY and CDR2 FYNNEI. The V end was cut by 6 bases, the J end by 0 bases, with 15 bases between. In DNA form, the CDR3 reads TGTGCCAGCAGCGGCCTCTACACGGTCTCTGGAAACACCATATATTTT. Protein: CASSGLYTVSGNTIYF.

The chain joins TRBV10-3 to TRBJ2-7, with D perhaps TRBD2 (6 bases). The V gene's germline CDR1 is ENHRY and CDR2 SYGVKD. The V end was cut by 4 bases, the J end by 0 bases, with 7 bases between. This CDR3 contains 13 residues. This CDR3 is CAISVSGSYEQYF. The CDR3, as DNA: TGTGCCATCAGTGTTAGCGGCTCCTACGAGCAGTACTTC.

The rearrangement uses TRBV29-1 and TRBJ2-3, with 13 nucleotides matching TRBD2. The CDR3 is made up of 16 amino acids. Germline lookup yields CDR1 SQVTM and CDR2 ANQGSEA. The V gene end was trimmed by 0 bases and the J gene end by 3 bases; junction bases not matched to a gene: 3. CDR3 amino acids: CSVEDRGLAGTDTQYF. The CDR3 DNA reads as TGCAGCGTTGAAGATAGGGGACTAGCGGGAACAGATACGCAGTATTTT.

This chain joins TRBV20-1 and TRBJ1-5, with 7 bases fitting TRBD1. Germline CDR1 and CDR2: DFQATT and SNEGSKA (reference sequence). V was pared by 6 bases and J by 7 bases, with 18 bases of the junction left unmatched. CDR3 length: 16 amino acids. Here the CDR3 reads CSATAGAGGLRQPQHF. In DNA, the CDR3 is TGCAGTGCGACCGCCGGGGCAGGGGGTTTAAGGCAGCCCCAGCATTTT.

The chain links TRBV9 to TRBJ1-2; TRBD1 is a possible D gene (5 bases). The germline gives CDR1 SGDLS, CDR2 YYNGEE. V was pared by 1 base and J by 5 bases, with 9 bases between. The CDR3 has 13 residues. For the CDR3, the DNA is TGTGCCAGCAGCGTACCGGGGCATTATGGCTACACCTTC. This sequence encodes CASSVPGHYGYTF.

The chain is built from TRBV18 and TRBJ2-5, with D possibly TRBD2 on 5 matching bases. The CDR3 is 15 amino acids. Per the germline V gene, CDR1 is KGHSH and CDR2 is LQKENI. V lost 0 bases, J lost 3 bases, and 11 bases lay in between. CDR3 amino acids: CASSPPLDGKETQYF. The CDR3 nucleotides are TGTGCCAGCTCACCACCCCTGGACGGGAAAGAGACCCAGTACTTC.

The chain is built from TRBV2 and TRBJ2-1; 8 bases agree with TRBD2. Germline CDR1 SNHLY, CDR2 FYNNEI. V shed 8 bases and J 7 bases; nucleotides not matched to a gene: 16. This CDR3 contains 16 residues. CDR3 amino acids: CASPAGSIAGGNEQFF. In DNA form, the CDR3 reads TGTGCCAGCCCGGCTGGGAGTATCGCGGGGGGTAATGAGCAGTTCTTC.

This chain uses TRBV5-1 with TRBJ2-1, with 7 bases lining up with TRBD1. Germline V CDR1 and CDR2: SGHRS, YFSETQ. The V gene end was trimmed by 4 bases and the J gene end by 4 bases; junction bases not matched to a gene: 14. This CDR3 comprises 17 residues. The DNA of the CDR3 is TGCGCCAGCAGCAAGAGTTTTGGAAGGGGGCGGTACAATGAGCAGTTCTTC. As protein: CASSKSFGRGRYNEQFF.

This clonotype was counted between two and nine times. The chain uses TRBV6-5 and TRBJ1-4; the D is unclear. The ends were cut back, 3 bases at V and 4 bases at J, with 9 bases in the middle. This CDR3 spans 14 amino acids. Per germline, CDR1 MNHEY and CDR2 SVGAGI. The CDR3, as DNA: TGTGCCAGCAGTTATCAGTGGGGTAATGAAAAACTGTTTTTT. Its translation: CASSYQWGNEKLFF.

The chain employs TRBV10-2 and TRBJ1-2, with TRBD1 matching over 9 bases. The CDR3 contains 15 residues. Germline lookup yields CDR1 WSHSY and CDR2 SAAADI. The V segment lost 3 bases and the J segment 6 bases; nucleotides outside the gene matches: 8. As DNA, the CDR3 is TGCGCCAGCAGTGACGCCGGGACAGGGTATAATGGCTACACCTTC. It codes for CASSDAGTGYNGYTF.

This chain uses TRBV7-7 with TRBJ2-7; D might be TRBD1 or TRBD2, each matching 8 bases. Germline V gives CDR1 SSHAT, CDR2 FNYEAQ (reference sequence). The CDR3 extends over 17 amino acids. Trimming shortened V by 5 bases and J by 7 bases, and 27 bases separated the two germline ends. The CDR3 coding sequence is TGTGCCAGCAGCCCGACAGGGGCTAGCGGGCAAAGAAGGGAGCAGTACTTC. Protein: CASSPTGASGQRREQYF.

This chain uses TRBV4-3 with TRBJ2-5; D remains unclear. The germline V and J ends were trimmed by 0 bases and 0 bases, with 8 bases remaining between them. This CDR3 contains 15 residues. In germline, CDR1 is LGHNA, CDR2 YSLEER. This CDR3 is CASSQDRGNQETQYF. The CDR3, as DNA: TGCGCCAGCAGCCAAGATCGAGGTAACCAAGAGACCCAGTACTTC.

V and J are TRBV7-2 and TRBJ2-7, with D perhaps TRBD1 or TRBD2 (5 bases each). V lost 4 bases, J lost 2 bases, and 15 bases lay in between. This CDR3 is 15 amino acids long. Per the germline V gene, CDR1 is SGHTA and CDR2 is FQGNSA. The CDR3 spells CASSSPRDGPYEQYF. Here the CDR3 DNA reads TGTGCCAGCAGCTCGCCCCGGGACGGGCCCTACGAGCAGTACTTC.

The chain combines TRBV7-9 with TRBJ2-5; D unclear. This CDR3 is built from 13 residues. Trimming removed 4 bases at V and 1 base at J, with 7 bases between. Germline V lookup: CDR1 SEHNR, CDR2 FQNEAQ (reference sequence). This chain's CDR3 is CASSSQSQETQYF. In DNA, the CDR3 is TGTGCCAGCAGCTCACAGAGCCAAGAGACCCAGTACTTC.

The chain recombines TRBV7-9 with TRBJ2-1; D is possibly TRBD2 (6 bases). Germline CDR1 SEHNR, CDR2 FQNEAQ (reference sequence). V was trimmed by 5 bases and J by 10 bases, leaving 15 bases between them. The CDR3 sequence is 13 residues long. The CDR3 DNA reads TGTGCCAGCAGCCCCGCGCGGGGTAGGGAGCAGTTCTTC. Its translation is CASSPARGREQFF.

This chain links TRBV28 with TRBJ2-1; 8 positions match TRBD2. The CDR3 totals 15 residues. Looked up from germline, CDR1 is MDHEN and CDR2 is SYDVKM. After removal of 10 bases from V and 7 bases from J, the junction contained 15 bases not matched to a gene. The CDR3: CATQPGLAVGNEQFF. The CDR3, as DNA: TGTGCCACCCAGCCCGGACTAGCAGTTGGGAATGAGCAGTTCTTC.

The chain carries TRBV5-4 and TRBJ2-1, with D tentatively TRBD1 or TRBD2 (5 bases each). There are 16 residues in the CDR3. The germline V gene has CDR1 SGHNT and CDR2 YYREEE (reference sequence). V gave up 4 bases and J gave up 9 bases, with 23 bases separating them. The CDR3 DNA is TGTGCCAGCAGCCCCCGGGGAGCAGGGAGAGTAGTTGAGCAGTTCTTC. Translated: CASSPRGAGRVVEQFF.